The clone carrying this TCR beta chain was found many times. Its antigen is currently unknown. The CDR3 end falls 3 residues outside the read, so it is completed with the germline J gene. Method: immunoSEQ multiplex PCR; TCRdb's copy keeps in-frame clones and lacks some. The sample presents about 47,000 clones, none singletons. Germline-derived CDR1 and CDR2 are SNHLY and FYNNEI. The V end was cut by 6 bases, the J end by 8 bases, with 12 bases between. There are 12 residues in the CDR3. The sample comes from a study of T cell clonality in common variable immunodeficiency. General observations from the study: CVID subjects shared fewer TCRbeta clones than healthy controls did.

The specimen was peripheral blood mononuclear cells. The J gene is TRBJ2-3, the V gene TRBV2; D may be TRBD1 (5 bases). This sequence was found in a person aged 18 to 70 in good health. Partial CDR3 DNA: TGTGCCAGCAGCCAAAAGCAGGGTACG. Amino acids: CASSQKQGT. The CDR3 in its entirety is CASSQKQGTQYF.